This is a list of T cell receptor beta chains from one sample in a study of beta chain features in type 1 diabetes. TCRdb keeps only in-frame clones here, not all; method: immunoSEQ multiplex PCR. The table lists some 290,000 clones, around 24% of them singletons. Sequenced material: naive CD4+ T cells from blood. All receptors come from a woman between 25 and 40 years old with type 1 diabetes. The CDR3 runs from the conserved cysteine through the conserved F or W. The D gene is left open where the match is weak. Clone size is shown for a subset of rows, as once, few, many or a class of expanded clone.

TRBJ2-3	TRBV29-1	.	TRBD2	TGCAGCGTTGGGCAACTAGCGGCTAGCACAGATACGCAGTATTTT	CSVGQLAASTDTQYF
TRBJ1-1	TRBV18	.	TRBD1	TGTGCCAGCTCACCAGAGGGACAGAGAACGCTAAGCGCTTTCTTT	CASSPEGQRTLSAFF
TRBJ2-1	TRBV29-1	.	.	TGCAGCGCCTCGAGGCGGGACAGCAGTTACAATGAGCAGTTCTTC	CSASRRDSSYNEQFF
TRBJ1-4	TRBV30	.	TRBD1	TGTGCCTGGAGTCTGAGACAGGGTCATGAAAAACTGTTTTTT	CAWSLRQGHEKLFF
TRBJ1-3	TRBV5-6	.	.	TGTGCCAGCAGCTTGCCAGACTCTGGAAACACCATATATTTT	CASSLPDSGNTIYF
TRBJ1-5	TRBV29-1	.	.	TGCAGCGTTGTGCTCAGGGGTTTGGGCAATCAGCCCCAGCATTTT	CSVVLRGLGNQPQHF
TRBJ2-7	TRBV6-5	few	.	TGTGCCAGCAGTTACCCCGGCTCCTACGAGCAGTACTTC	CASSYPGSYEQYF
TRBJ2-7	TRBV2	.	TRBD1	TGTGCCAGCAGCGGGACAGTAAGCTCCTACGAGCAGTACTTC	CASSGTVSSYEQYF
TRBJ1-1	TRBV7-9	few	.	TGTGCCAGCAGCTTAGATCCCGGCAGGGTAGGGACTGAAGCTTTCTTT	CASSLDPGRVGTEAFF
TRBJ2-4	TRBV15	.	.	TGTGCCACCAGCGATAAACTAGCCAAAAACATTCAGTACTTC	CATSDKLAKNIQYF
TRBJ2-7	TRBV30	.	.	TGTGCCTGGAGTAGGACAGTACCCTACGAGCAGTACTTC	CAWSRTVPYEQYF
TRBJ1-5	TRBV10-3	.	.	TGTGCCATCAGTCATTCACAGGGACAGCCCCAGCATTTT	CAISHSQGQPQHF
TRBJ1-1	TRBV29-1	.	TRBD1	TGCAGCGTCAAAAAGAGGGACAGGGAGAACACTGAAGCTTTCTTT	CSVKKRDRENTEAFF
TRBJ2-3	TRBV5-1	few	.	TGCGCCAGCAGCTCGGACAGTAGCACAGATACGCAGTATTTT	CASSSDSSTDTQYF
TRBJ2-7	TRBV23-1	.	TRBD2	TGCGCCAGCAGTCAACAGCTAGCGGGAGGGCCAACTAGCTCCTACGAGCAGTACTTC	CASSQQLAGGPTSSYEQYF
TRBJ2-2	TRBV29-1	few	.	TGCAGCGTTGATACAGCTAACACCGGGGAGCTGTTTTTT	CSVDTANTGELFF
TRBJ2-3	TRBV5-1	.	.	TGCGCCAGCAGCCACCCAGACACAGATACGCAGTATTTT	CASSHPDTDTQYF
TRBJ2-1	TRBV5-1	.	TRBD2	TGCGCCAGCAGTCCGAGCGGGGGGTTCTACAATGAGCAGTTCTTC	CASSPSGGFYNEQFF
TRBJ2-5	TRBV5-1	.	TRBD2	TGCGCCAGCAGCTTGAGTGGGAGGGGCCAAGAGACCCAGTACTTC	CASSLSGRGQETQYF
TRBJ1-2	TRBV4-2	.	.	TGTGCCAGCAGCCAAGACTGGAGGCAGGCACTGGGTGGCTACACCTTC	CASSQDWRQALGGYTF
TRBJ2-1	TRBV27	few	.	TGTGCCAGCAGTTTATCGTGGGTGGGGGCAGGCGGTGAGCAGTTCTTC	CASSLSWVGAGGEQFF
TRBJ2-3	TRBV29-1	.	.	TGCAGCGTTGGGACCGGGACAACCACAGATACGCAGTATTTT	CSVGTGTTTDTQYF
TRBJ2-3	TRBV2	.	.	TGTGCCAGCAGATACACAGATACGCAGTATTTT	CASRYTDTQYF
TRBJ1-2	TRBV19	.	TRBD1	TGTGCCAGTAGTATCGACAGGGAATATGGCTACACCTTC	CASSIDREYGYTF
TRBJ1-2	TRBV30	.	.	TGTGCCTCGCAACAGGGAAACTATGGCTACACCTTC	CASQQGNYGYTF
TRBJ1-1	TRBV30	.	.	TGTGCCTGGAGTGAGGCAGGAATAAACACTGAAGCTTTCTTT	CAWSEAGINTEAFF
TRBJ2-1	TRBV18	few	.	TGTGCCAGCTCACGGGAGAACGGGAACAATGAGCAGTTCTTC	CASSRENGNNEQFF
TRBJ2-5	TRBV28	.	TRBD1	TGTGCCAGTTTCCAGGGGGATCAAGAGACCCAGTACTTC	CASFQGDQETQYF
TRBJ2-3	TRBV18	.	TRBD2	TGTGCCAGCTCACCCCTCCCCGGACTAGCGGGGAGAGGCACAGATACGCAGTATTTT	CASSPLPGLAGRGTDTQYF
TRBJ1-2	TRBV7-9	.	.	TGTGCCAGCAGCCCGCCCGGGGTTGCAGTAAACTATGGCTACACCTTC	CASSPPGVAVNYGYTF
TRBJ2-4	TRBV4-1	.	TRBD2	TGCGCCAGCAGCCAAGAGTCTAGCGGGAGATCGAGAAACATTCAGTACTTC	CASSQESSGRSRNIQYF
TRBJ1-2	TRBV30	few	TRBD1	TGTGCCTGGAGTGGACAGGGGATTGGCTACACCTTC	CAWSGQGIGYTF
TRBJ1-2	TRBV14	.	TRBD1	TGTGCCAGCCATTCCGGGACAGGGGGCGTCTATGGCTACACCTTC	CASHSGTGGVYGYTF
TRBJ2-1	TRBV30	.	.	TGTGCCTGGAACTTCCCAGACAGACAAGTCTACAATGAGCAGTTCTTC	CAWNFPDRQVYNEQFF
TRBJ1-2	TRBV30	.	TRBD1	TGTGCCTGGGCTGACAGGGGCTATGGCTACACCTTC	CAWADRGYGYTF
TRBJ1-1	TRBV5-1	.	TRBD1	TGCGCCAGCAGTGACAGGGCCGACACTGAAGCTTTCTTT	CASSDRADTEAFF
TRBJ2-7	TRBV19	few	.	TGTGCCAGTAGTATAGACGGCGGGACGGTGACCTACGAGCAGTACTTC	CASSIDGGTVTYEQYF
TRBJ1-2	TRBV19	few	.	TGTGCCAGTAGTATACCTCAGGGGCAGAGCTATGGCTACACCTTC	CASSIPQGQSYGYTF
TRBJ2-1	TRBV2	few	.	TGTGCCAGCAGTGAATTGAGCCGGTTCTTC	CASSELSRFF
TRBJ2-6	TRBV4-1	.	.	TGCGCCAGCAGCCAGCGATACGGGAGCCCTGGGGCCAACGTCCTGACTTTC	CASSQRYGSPGANVLTF
TRBJ2-5	TRBV4-1	few	.	TGCGCCAGCAGCCAAGGAGGTCTCCAAGAGACCCAGTACTTC	CASSQGGLQETQYF
TRBJ1-2	TRBV30	few	.	TGTGCCTGGAGTGGGACAGTTTTAGGCTACACCTTC	CAWSGTVLGYTF
TRBJ2-7	TRBV19	few	.	TGTGCCAGTACCCAACGGGGCTCCTACGAGCAGTACTTC	CASTQRGSYEQYF
TRBJ1-1	TRBV19	.	TRBD1	TGTGCCAGCCAGGACAGGCCCAACACTGAAGCTTTCTTT	CASQDRPNTEAFF
TRBJ2-6	TRBV5-1	few	.	TGCGCCAGCAGCCCCGGAAGGCAGGGGCTCTCTGGGGCCAACGTCCTGACTTTC	CASSPGRQGLSGANVLTF
TRBJ2-7	TRBV10-3	.	.	TGTGCCATCAGTGAAAATGGCAGGGAAGACGAGCAGTACTTC	CAISENGREDEQYF
TRBJ1-5	TRBV30	.	TRBD1	TGTGCCTGGGACAGGGAAAGCCAGCCCCAGCATTTT	CAWDRESQPQHF
TRBJ1-1	TRBV15	.	TRBD1	TGTGCCACCAGCAGACAACCCCCCAGGGGGAGGACTGAAGCTTTCTTT	CATSRQPPRGRTEAFF
TRBJ2-6	TRBV28	few	TRBD1	TGTGCCAGTAACAGGGGATCTGGGGCCAACGTCCTGACTTTC	CASNRGSGANVLTF
TRBJ2-7	TRBV18	.	TRBD2	TGTGCCAGCTCACCCGTACTAGCGGGAGTCTACGAGCAGTACTTC	CASSPVLAGVYEQYF
TRBJ2-1	TRBV10-3	.	.	TGTGCCCTCGGCGCGGTTCACAATGAGCAGTTCTTC	CALGAVHNEQFF